This T cell receptor (beta chain) was captured in a study of T cell repertoires in cytomegalovirus infection. Study at large: CMV epitopes in the study were HLA-C-restricted (recently identified) and HLA-B-restricted (well studied).

The CDR3 extends over 13 amino acids. The V and J ends lost 6 bases and 8 bases respectively, with 16 bases between them. TCRdb ran MiXCR on the reads and lists one entry per CDR3 protein. The table shows roughly 920,000 distinct CDR3 sequences, with 25% to 40% occurring only once. This clonotype was found a few times. Its antigen is not known. Sequencing used cultured CD8+ T cells from PBMCs, obtained from culture after CMV antigen stimulation. V usage is TRBV12-3 or TRBV12-4 and J usage is TRBJ1-2, with D perhaps TRBD1 (5 bases). This clonotype was sampled from a human donor in good health (CMV status not recorded). Some clones in this sample may be carry-over from other donors' samples. The CDR3 bases are TGTGCCAGCAGATCTCTGGGGGTTGACGGCTACACCTTC. Translating it yields CASRSLGVDGYTF.